Shown below are 25 T cell receptor beta chains from a single sample sequenced in a study of blood T cell repertoires in COVID-19. TCRdb's table, derived via immunoSEQ multiplex PCR, lists solely in-frame clones and lacks some. The sample yields about 30,000 clones, roughly 86% seen once. The sequenced material came from peripheral blood. Receptors were obtained from a human donor in a cohort sampled during active COVID-19. The donor label of this sample is uncertain.

Concerning this clone itself: Additional DNA sequences in this sample encode the identical CDR3. This chain joins TRBV28 and TRBJ2-6, with a tentative D call TRBD2 (6 bases). The germline V gene has CDR1 MDHEN and CDR2 SYDVKM. This CDR3 spans 14 amino acids. Trimming removed 6 bases from V and 3 bases from J, with 9 bases in between. The CDR3 here is CASRRGGGANVLTF. In DNA form, the CDR3 reads TGTGCCAGCAGGCGGGGTGGTGGGGCCAACGTCCTGACTTTC.

V is TRBV5-1 and J is TRBJ2-1; 12 bases map to TRBD2. CDR1 is SGHRS, CDR2 YFSETQ, per germline. This CDR3 spans 16 amino acids. V shed 4 bases, J shed 6 bases, and the junction held 8 bases outside the gene matches. The CDR3 sequence: CASSPPLAGGSNEQFF. The CDR3 nucleotides are TGCGCCAGCAGCCCGCCACTAGCGGGAGGCAGCAATGAGCAGTTCTTC.

This chain joins TRBV11-2 and TRBJ1-6; possible D gene TRBD1, 6 bases. CDR1 is SGHAT, CDR2 FQNNGV, per germline. There are 18 residues in the CDR3. Trimming cost V 5 bases and J 0 bases, with 17 bases left between them. The CDR3 here is CASSPQGQSGSYNSPLHF. The CDR3 DNA reads as TGTGCCAGCAGCCCACAAGGACAGTCCGGCTCCTATAATTCACCCCTCCACTTT.

This clone was seen a handful of times. The V gene is TRBV30, the J gene TRBJ1-1; 7 bases align to TRBD1. V gave up 0 bases and J gave up 9 bases; unmatched junction bases: 10. The CDR3 has 14 amino acids. Germline loops: CDR1 GTSNPN, CDR2 SVGIG (reference sequence). CDR3 DNA: TGTGCCTGGAGTGTCTCTCGGGACAGCATAAAAGCTTTCTTT. Amino acid sequence: CAWSVSRDSIKAFF.

The rearrangement links TRBV5-1 to TRBJ1-1; possibly TRBD1 for D (5 bases). Germline V gene sequence: CDR1 SGHRS, CDR2 YFSETQ. Trimming took off 5 bases at V and 1 base at J, with 12 bases between the two ends. The CDR3 extends over 14 amino acids. The CDR3 sequence: CASRRGETNTEAFF. As DNA, the CDR3 is TGCGCCAGCAGAAGGGGCGAGACGAACACTGAAGCTTTCTTT.

The DNA for the CDR3 is TGTGCCAGCACCGACAGGGGGGCTGAAGCTTTCTTT. Translation gives CASTDRGAEAFF. This chain links TRBV2 with TRBJ1-1, with 9 bases aligning to TRBD1. Unmatched junction bases numbered 3, after V lost 7 bases and J lost 6 bases. Germline V gene lookup returns CDR1 SNHLY and CDR2 FYNNEI. The CDR3 sequence is 12 residues long.

The chain has TRBV9 and TRBJ2-4, with 8 bases lining up with TRBD1. The germline V gene encodes CDR1 SGDLS and CDR2 YYNGEE. J lost 0 bases, V lost 0 bases, and 8 bases had no gene match. This CDR3 has 18 residues. The CDR3 reads CASSVGYGTGLAKNIQYF. For the CDR3, the DNA is TGTGCCAGCAGCGTAGGGTACGGGACAGGCCTAGCCAAAAACATTCAGTACTTC.

The chain couples TRBV7-3 to TRBJ2-7; a weak D match, TRBD1 (5 bases). This CDR3 comprises 14 residues. Germline V gene sequence: CDR1 SGHTA, CDR2 FQGTGA. The ends were cut back, 8 bases at V and 3 bases at J, with 17 bases in the middle. The CDR3, as DNA: TGTGCCAGCCTCACCTCGGACACCAACTACGAGCAGTACTTC. This codes for CASLTSDTNYEQYF.

This sequence joins TRBV4-1 and TRBJ1-3, with D uncertain. Germline CDR1 is MGHRA and CDR2 is YSYEKL. CDR3 size: 11 residues. Trimming took 5 bases from V and 9 from J, leaving 8 bases between them. CDR3 coding DNA: TGCGCCAGCAGCACACGCCGCACCATATATTTT. Its protein is CASSTRRTIYF.

J is TRBJ1-2 and V is TRBV11-3; weak D call: TRBD1 (6 bases). V was trimmed by 1 base and J by 5 bases, leaving 14 bases between them. Germline V CDR1 and CDR2: SGHNT, YENEEA. The CDR3 length is 15 residues. CDR3 region: CASSLGAGVAYGYTF. The CDR3 DNA reads as TGTGCCAGCAGCTTAGGGGCAGGGGTCGCTTATGGCTACACCTTC.

The chain employs TRBV5-1 and TRBJ2-3; TRBD2 matches 9 bases. Germline loops: CDR1 SGHRS, CDR2 YFSETQ. CDR3 length: 15 residues. J lost 2 bases, V lost 4 bases, and 5 bases had no gene match. The CDR3 DNA sequence: TGCGCCAGCAGCCGACTAGCGGACTTCACAGATACGCAGTATTTT. As protein: CASSRLADFTDTQYF.

The CDR3 coding sequence is TGTGCCAGCAGGGGACTAGCGGGAGAGTACACCGGGGAGCTGTTTTTT. Protein product: CASRGLAGEYTGELFF. The chain couples TRBV27 to TRBJ2-2, with 14 bases identical to TRBD2. The CDR3 has 16 residues. Germline loops: CDR1 MNHEY, CDR2 SMNVEV (reference sequence). V shed 6 bases, J shed 3 bases, and the junction held 3 bases outside the gene matches.

This clone came up once. The J gene is TRBJ2-1, the V gene TRBV11-2, with 7 bases fitting TRBD2. The V gene end was trimmed by 4 bases and the J gene end by 9 bases; junction bases not matched to a gene: 9. The CDR3 totals 14 residues. From germline, CDR1 is SGHAT and CDR2 FQNNGV. CDR3 region: CASSWERGRGEQFF. The DNA of the CDR3 is TGTGCCAGCAGCTGGGAGCGGGGAAGGGGTGAGCAGTTCTTC.

This clone showed up just once. The chain links TRBV20-1 to TRBJ2-1; D might be TRBD1 (6 bases). The CDR3 has 14 residues. The germline gives CDR1 DFQATT, CDR2 SNEGSKA (reference sequence). The germline V and J ends were trimmed by 3 bases and 3 bases, with 12 bases remaining between them. The CDR3 bases are TGCAGTGCTAGTAGAGGGGGTGGCTACAATGAGCAGTTCTTC. Protein: CSASRGGGYNEQFF.

The genes are TRBV5-1 and TRBJ1-1; D remains ambiguous. Per germline, CDR1 SGHRS and CDR2 YFSETQ. CDR3 length equals 15 residues. Trimming stripped 1 base from V and 0 bases from J, with 10 bases between. The CDR3 DNA sequence: TGCGCCAGCAGCTTGTCCGGGGTTGTGAACACTGAAGCTTTCTTT. Translated, it gives CASSLSGVVNTEAFF.

The gene calls are TRBV5-1 and TRBJ1-1; 10 nucleotides align to TRBD1. The germline V gene has CDR1 SGHRS and CDR2 YFSETQ. The CDR3 totals 16 residues. The V gene end was trimmed by 5 bases and the J gene end by 0 bases; junction bases not matched to a gene: 7. The CDR3 is CASRPGQGNMNTEAFF. The CDR3 nucleotides are TGCGCCAGCAGACCGGGACAGGGGAATATGAACACTGAAGCTTTCTTT.

This chain uses TRBV15 with TRBJ1-6; the D gene is possibly TRBD1 (5 bases). CDR3 length: 16 amino acids. The germline CDR1 and CDR2 sequences are LNHNV and YYDKDF (reference sequence). V was trimmed by 0 bases and J by 4 bases, leaving 10 bases between them. The CDR3: CATSRDKTDYNSPLHF. The CDR3 DNA reads TGTGCCACCAGCAGAGATAAGACAGATTATAATTCACCCCTCCACTTT.

This CDR3 reads CASSHGLEQFF. For the CDR3, the DNA is TGTGCCAGCAGCCATGGCCTCGAGCAGTTCTTC. This chain links TRBV11-3 with TRBJ2-1; D is ambiguous. V was shortened by 5 bases and J by 10 bases, with 9 bases between the two germline ends. Germline V gene data show CDR1 as SGHNT and CDR2 as YENEEA. CDR3 length equals 11 residues.

The genes are TRBV4-2 and TRBJ2-5; D gene ambiguous. Trimming left V 0 bases short and J 0 bases short, with 8 bases between. Looked up from germline, CDR1 is LGHNA and CDR2 is YNFKEQ. The CDR3 length is 15 residues. The CDR3 coding sequence is TGTGCCAGCAGCCAAGAGCGCGCGTACCAAGAGACCCAGTACTTC. Its protein is CASSQERAYQETQYF.

The chain couples TRBV7-3 to TRBJ2-5; TRBD1 matches 10 bases. Trimming removed 6 bases from V and 1 base from J; junction bases left unmatched: 11. This CDR3 has 17 residues. CDR1 SGHTA and CDR2 FQGTGA come from the germline V gene. The CDR3 loop is CASSSSTTGGLQETQYF. The CDR3 region has the DNA TGTGCCAGCAGTTCCTCTACGACAGGGGGCCTCCAAGAGACCCAGTACTTC.

The J gene is TRBJ1-2, the V gene TRBV11-3; D possibly corresponds to TRBD1 (5 bases). The CDR3 loop spans 14 amino acids. Germline CDR1 is SGHNT and CDR2 is YENEEA. V lost 1 base and J 5 bases, leaving 11 bases between the germline ends. This chain's CDR3 is CASSLGQGGYGYTF. CDR3 bases: TGTGCCAGCAGCTTAGGTCAGGGTGGATATGGCTACACCTTC.

The CDR3 DNA follows: TGTGCCAGCAGAGTAGGACTAGCGGGGATCTCTGGGGCCAACGTCCTGACTTTC. This gives the protein CASRVGLAGISGANVLTF. V usage is TRBV27 and J usage is TRBJ2-6; 12 bases align to TRBD2. The V and J ends lost 6 bases and 0 bases, in that order; junction bases with no gene match: 6. Germline-derived CDR1 and CDR2 are MNHEY and SMNVEV (reference sequence). The CDR3 sequence is 18 residues long.

This chain links TRBV29-1 with TRBJ1-6; 8 bases align to TRBD1. Germline V gives CDR1 SQVTM, CDR2 ANQGSEA. The CDR3 is made up of 16 amino acids. The CDR3 DNA sequence: TGCGGCCCCCCCGGGACAGGCATTGGAAAGAATTCACCCCTCCACTTT. This gives the protein CGPPGTGIGKNSPLHF.

The V and J genes are TRBV24-1 and TRBJ2-2; 9 bases are a match to TRBD1. From germline, CDR1 is KGHDR and CDR2 SFDVKD. CDR3 length: 16 residues. J was trimmed by 6 bases and V by 4 bases; bases with no gene match: 8. CDR3: CATSDLRRTGAGELFF. Here the CDR3 DNA reads TGTGCCACCAGTGACCTACGGAGGACAGGGGCCGGGGAGCTGTTTTTT.

The table lists this clone with a few counts. The chain recombines TRBV5-8 with TRBJ2-7; possible D gene TRBD2, 5 bases. From germline, CDR1 is SGHTS and CDR2 YDEGEE. V lost 3 bases, J lost 2 bases, and 21 bases lay in between. The CDR3 extends over 17 amino acids. This CDR3 reads CASSYHALKLEAYEQYF. CDR3 bases: TGTGCCAGCAGCTACCACGCCCTAAAATTGGAGGCCTACGAGCAGTACTTC.